The rows below give T cell receptor beta chains drawn from one sample of a study of molecular identifiers for immune sequencing clone quantification. Each CDR3 protein is one row after TCRdb ran MiXCR on the PCR reads. The data hold 460,000 or so distinct CDR3 sequences, with 20% to 25% observed a single time. The material sequenced was naive CD8+ T cells from blood, with Jurkat cell RNA spiked in. The receptors shown here come from a human donor in good health. Some libraries in this study had Jurkat cell RNA spiked in. CDR3s include the opening cysteine and the closing phenylalanine or tryptophan. The order of the fields is D gene, J gene, V gene, clone size, CDR3 protein, CDR3 DNA. The D gene is left open where the match is weak. For some rows the clone size is stated as once, few or many, or as a class when expanded; others skip it.

NA	TRBJ1-5	TRBV28	NA	CASIYRINQPQHF	TGTGCCAGCATCTACAGAATAAATCAGCCCCAGCATTTT
NA	TRBJ2-7	TRBV24-1	NA	CATSGSGDGYEQYF	TGTGCCACCAGTGGATCAGGGGATGGCTACGAGCAGTACTTC
TRBD2	TRBJ2-3	TRBV3-1	many	CASSRPGTSEADTQYF	TGTGCCAGCAGCCGACCCGGGACTAGCGAGGCAGATACGCAGTATTTT
TRBD2	TRBJ2-3	TRBV24-1	many	CAIIAGASTDTQYF	TGTGCCATTATAGCGGGGGCTAGCACAGATACGCAGTATTTT
NA	TRBJ1-1	TRBV7-9	NA	CASSAGAAEGTEAFF	TGTGCCAGCAGCGCGGGGGCAGCCGAGGGCACTGAAGCTTTCTTT
TRBD1	TRBJ2-4	TRBV29-1	many	CSRGQGAAKNIQYF	TGCAGCCGGGGACAGGGAGCAGCCAAAAACATTCAGTACTTC
TRBD1	TRBJ2-1	TRBV4-3	few	CASSIGPGQGGNEQFF	TGCGCCAGCAGCATAGGGCCGGGACAGGGAGGCAATGAGCAGTTCTTC
NA	TRBJ2-2	TRBV20-1	NA	CSARVWDRGELFF	TGCAGTGCTAGAGTGTGGGATCGCGGGGAGCTGTTTTTT
NA	TRBJ1-1	TRBV7-9	many	CASSFGFSEAFF	TGTGCCAGCAGCTTTGGCTTTTCTGAAGCTTTCTTT
NA	TRBJ2-7	TRBV27	few	CASSLGVAWGEQYF	TGTGCCAGCAGTTTAGGGGTGGCATGGGGGGAGCAGTACTTC
NA	TRBJ1-5	TRBV19	few	CASSIPSGNQPQHF	TGTGCCAGTAGTATACCCTCTGGCAATCAGCCCCAGCATTTT
TRBD2	TRBJ2-1	TRBV19	NA	CASSIWLAGGSVQFF	TGTGCCAGTAGTATTTGGCTAGCGGGAGGAAGTGTGCAGTTCTTC
NA	TRBJ2-7	TRBV6-2/TRBV6-3	NA	CASSYGEVSYEQYF	TGTGCCAGCAGTTATGGGGAAGTATCCTACGAGCAGTACTTC
TRBD2	TRBJ2-3	TRBV7-8	many	CASSLARGGQKISTDTQYF	TGTGCCAGCAGCTTAGCCCGGGGGGGTCAAAAAATCAGCACAGATACGCAGTATTTT
NA	TRBJ2-1	TRBV27	NA	CASSPVLGERNEQFF	TGTGCCAGCAGTCCCGTCCTGGGGGAGCGTAATGAGCAGTTCTTC
NA	TRBJ2-7	TRBV7-9	once	CASSEGYERYF	TGTGCCAGCAGCGAGGGATACGAGCGGTACTTC
TRBD1	TRBJ1-2	TRBV9	many	CASSPTGQPPVTF	TGTGCCAGCAGCCCAACGGGACAGCCTCCTGTCACCTTC
TRBD1	TRBJ2-7	TRBV7-9	few	CASSSTVGDRSSYEQYF	TGTGCCAGCAGCTCAACCGTGGGGGACAGGAGCTCCTACGAGCAGTACTTC
NA	TRBJ2-3	TRBV27	NA	CASSLSPGLLGTDTQYF	TGTGCCAGCAGTTTATCCCCAGGACTGCTGGGCACAGATACGCAGTATTTT
TRBD1	TRBJ2-7	TRBV5-1	NA	CASSLHVGQHYEQYF	TGCGCCAGCAGCCTACATGTGGGACAGCACTACGAGCAGTACTTC
TRBD1	TRBJ2-1	TRBV7-4	few	CASSQGQRLGRSYNEQFF	TGTGCCAGCAGCCAGGGACAGAGGTTAGGCAGGTCCTACAATGAGCAGTTCTTC
NA	TRBJ2-1	TRBV2	few	CASKPRDLSFITAFFEQFF	TGTGCCAGCAAGCCACGGGACCTCAGCTTTATAACGGCCTTCTTTGAGCAGTTCTTC
NA	TRBJ2-5	TRBV6-5	NA	CASSLISGETQYF	TGTGCCAGCAGTTTGATTTCAGGGGAGACCCAGTACTTC
TRBD2	TRBJ2-3	TRBV7-3	few	CASSPGATSGYTDTQYF	TGTGCCAGCAGCCCAGGGGCCACTAGCGGCTACACAGATACGCAGTATTTT
NA	TRBJ1-2	TRBV7-8	many	CAWGPHRNYGYTF	TGTGCCTGGGGGCCGCACAGGAACTATGGCTACACCTTC
TRBD1	TRBJ2-7	TRBV7-9	few	CASSYDTGTGAVYEQYF	TGTGCCAGCAGCTATGACACCGGGACAGGGGCGGTCTACGAGCAGTACTTC
TRBD1	TRBJ2-7	TRBV3-1	few	CASSQGTGHEQYF	TGTGCCAGCAGCCAAGGGACAGGGCACGAGCAGTACTTC
TRBD1	TRBJ1-1	TRBV29-1	many	CSVEGDRGGRNTEAFF	TGCAGCGTTGAGGGCGACAGGGGAGGCAGGAACACTGAAGCTTTCTTT